This T cell receptor beta chain was recovered during a study of CD8 T cells in Susac syndrome. An input of about 0.5 to 1 ug of RNA was subjected to reverse transcription using random hexamers. TCRdb analysed the immunoSEQ multiplex PCR reads with MiXCR anew, one entry per CDR3 protein. This sample yields 180,000 or so distinct CDR3 sequences, of which about 95% are seen a single time; around 0.11% belongs to the top ten. Study-level points and caveats: The study's TCR sequencing and HLA analysis drew on a certain number of individuals. That number was acknowledged as relatively small.

The CDR3 covers 12 residues. Looked up from germline, CDR1 is SEHNR and CDR2 is FQNEAQ (reference sequence). The V end was cut by 8 bases, the J end by 2 bases, with 7 bases between. TEMRA cells underwent FACS enrichment and CD8+ and CD4+ T cells underwent negative isolation. Of note for this clonotype: The antigen remains undetermined.

The receptor was isolated from a human donor in good health. The sequenced sample was CD4+ T cells from PBMCs. V is TRBV7-9 and J is TRBJ1-5; D remains ambiguous. The DNA for the CDR3 is TGTGCCAGCTGCCTTGGCAATCAGCCCCAGCATTTT. Residues: CASCLGNQPQHF. Drawing the rest from reference TRBV7-9 and TRBJ1-5, the complete variable domain is DTGVSQNPRHKITKRGQNVTFRCDPISEHNRLYWYRQTLGQGPEFLTYFQNEAQLEKSRLLSDRFSAERPKGSFSTLEIQRTEQGDSAMYLCASCLGNQPQHFGDGTRLSIL.